The next 12 T cell receptor beta chains were all read from a single sample in a study of blood T cell repertoires in COVID-19. TCRdb's table, derived via immunoSEQ multiplex PCR, lists solely in-frame clones and lacks some. Found here are some 60,000 clones, roughly 90% of them singletons; the top ten hold around 1.5%. Sequenced: peripheral blood. Receptors originate from a human donor in a cohort sampled during active COVID-19.

The chain employs TRBV18 and TRBJ2-2; D is undetermined. The CDR3 is 18 amino acids. Germline V gene sequence: CDR1 KGHSH, CDR2 LQKENI. V was cut by 3 bases and J by 1 base, with 18 bases left in between. The CDR3 coding sequence is TGTGCCAGCTCACCGGTTGGCGGCAGCACCTTGAACACCGGGGAGCTGTTTTTT. Amino acid sequence: CASSPVGGSTLNTGELFF.

The CDR3 sequence is CASSRRGPPDTQYF. CDR3 nucleotide sequence: TGTGCCAGCAGTCGCAGGGGGCCGCCGGATACGCAGTATTTT. This chain links TRBV6-2 or TRBV6-3 with TRBJ2-3; 8 bases line up with TRBD1. The V gene end was trimmed by 5 bases and the J gene end by 6 bases; junction bases not matched to a gene: 7. Per the germline V gene, CDR1 is MNHEY and CDR2 is SVGEGT. The CDR3 spans 14 residues.

The count of this clone is one. This chain joins TRBV5-1 and TRBJ2-7; 7 bases align to TRBD1. The CDR3 extends over 15 amino acids. Trimming at V came to 5 bases and at J to 1 base, leaving 9 bases not matched to a gene. CDR1 and CDR2 (germline): SGHRS, YFSETQ. The CDR3 DNA reads TGCGCCAGCAGTCCCACGTACAGGGGTTCCTACGAGCAGTACTTC. Protein product: CASSPTYRGSYEQYF. Full variable domain (remainder filled in from reference TRBV5-1 and TRBJ2-7): KAGVTQTPRYLIKTRGQQVTLSCSPISGHRSVSWYQQTPGQGLQFLFEYFSETQRNKGNFPGRFSGRQFSNSRSEMNVSTLELGDSALYLCASSPTYRGSYEQYFGPGTRLTVT.

The CDR3 bases are TGTGCCACCAGCAGAGCCGACTTCGCCGGGGAGCTGTTTTTT. It codes for CATSRADFAGELFF. V usage is TRBV15 and J usage is TRBJ2-2, with D uncertain. CDR3 length: 14 residues. V was clipped by 1 base and J by 6 bases, with 9 bases between them. Germline lookup yields CDR1 LNHNV and CDR2 YYDKDF (reference sequence).

The chain carries TRBV4-1 and TRBJ2-5, with TRBD1 as a possible D gene (5 bases). Germline V lookup: CDR1 MGHRA, CDR2 YSYEKL. The CDR3 is made up of 16 amino acids. Trimming stripped 0 bases from V and 4 bases from J, with 15 bases between. The CDR3 protein is CASSQDGAMRSETQYF. The CDR3 bases are TGCGCCAGCAGCCAAGATGGGGCCATGAGGTCAGAGACCCAGTACTTC.

This clone was recorded once. V is TRBV28 and J is TRBJ1-2; the D is unclear. CDR3 length equals 13 residues. Trimming pared 3 bases from V and 3 bases from J, leaving 8 bases between. Germline V gene sequence: CDR1 MDHEN, CDR2 SYDVKM. The CDR3 reads CASSFRGHYGYTF. CDR3 DNA sequence: TGTGCCAGCAGTTTCAGAGGCCACTATGGCTACACCTTC.

V usage is TRBV4-1 and J usage is TRBJ2-7; 11 nucleotides line up with TRBD1. Germline values: CDR1 MGHRA, CDR2 YSYEKL. J gave up 5 bases and V 3 bases, and 15 bases lay outside the gene matches. This CDR3 is 18 amino acids long. Here the CDR3 DNA reads TGCGCCAGCAGCCAGACACCGGGACAGGGGGATTCAGACCACGAGCAGTACTTC. Its protein product is CASSQTPGQGDSDHEQYF.

The chain has TRBV15 and TRBJ1-1; a weak D match, TRBD1 (5 bases). Germline CDR1 is LNHNV and CDR2 is YYDKDF (reference sequence). CDR3 length equals 15 residues. Trimming shortened V by 5 bases and J by 0 bases, and 13 bases separated the two germline ends. CDR3 amino acids: CATSPRTGVNTEAFF. CDR3 nucleotides: TGTGCCACCAGCCCTCGTACAGGCGTGAACACTGAAGCTTTCTTT.

The genes are TRBV19 and TRBJ1-5; tentatively, D is TRBD1 (5 bases). V lost 3 bases and J 0 bases, leaving 15 bases between the germline ends. Per the germline V gene, CDR1 is LNHDA and CDR2 is SQIVND (reference sequence). The CDR3 spans 17 residues. The DNA for the CDR3 is TGTGCCAGTAGTATTTTCGGGGGGAGGTATAGCAATCAGCCCCAGCATTTT. Translated: CASSIFGGRYSNQPQHF.

CDR3 sequence reads: CSAKTGSMNTEAFF. CDR3 sequence (DNA): TGCAGCGCAAAAACAGGGAGTATGAACACTGAAGCTTTCTTT. This chain joins TRBV29-1 and TRBJ1-1; D possibly corresponds to TRBD1 (6 bases). Trimming took off 7 bases at V and 0 bases at J, with 15 bases between the two ends. This CDR3 comprises 14 residues. CDR1 is SQVTM and CDR2 is ANQGSEA in the germline V gene.

Only one count was recorded for this clone. V and J are TRBV4-3 and TRBJ2-3; the D gene is possibly TRBD2 (6 bases). The CDR3 is made up of 16 amino acids. V shed 0 bases and J shed 2 bases, with 12 bases lying between them. Germline lookup yields CDR1 LGHNA and CDR2 YSLEER. The chain's CDR3 is CASSQDLAGYTDTQYF. The CDR3 DNA sequence: TGCGCCAGCAGCCAAGACTTGGCGGGGTACACAGATACGCAGTATTTT.

The rearrangement joins TRBV28 to TRBJ2-1; D is undetermined. Per germline, CDR1 MDHEN and CDR2 SYDVKM. The V end was cut by 7 bases, the J end by 0 bases, with 7 bases between. The CDR3 covers 13 residues. The CDR3 DNA reads TGTGCCAGCATCAGAGGCTCCTACAATGAGCAGTTCTTC. It encodes CASIRGSYNEQFF. The whole variable domain, remainder taken from reference TRBV28 and TRBJ2-1, is DVKVTQSSRYLVKRTGEKVFLECVQDMDHENMFWYRQDPGLGLRLIYFSYDVKMKEKGDIPEGYSVSREKKERFSLILESASTNQTSMYLCASIRGSYNEQFFGPGTRLTVL.